Listed below are T cell receptor beta chains from one sample, sequenced in a study of cytomegalovirus exposure and HLA in healthy donors. Profiled with immunoSEQ multiplex PCR; TCRdb holds only in-frame clones, not every one. The data show 100,000 or so clones, 77% seen once. Material: PBMCs. Source of these receptors: a woman aged 40-49 years in good health and CMV-seropositive. Both conserved end residues are part of each CDR3. A D gene is named only where the DNA matches it firmly. Clone size, where shown, is once, few, many, or a class for clones that have expanded.

j_gene,v_gene,abundance,d_gene,CDR3aa,CDR3nt
TRBJ1-2,TRBV6-1,.,.,CAIPSRGVANYGYTF,TGTGCCATCCCCTCACGGGGGGTAGCTAACTATGGCTACACCTTC
TRBJ1-1,TRBV6-5,.,.,CASSRTGKAFF,TGTGCCAGCAGCCGAACAGGAAAAGCTTTCTTT
TRBJ2-7,TRBV7-6,.,TRBD1,CASSFTGQGRNEQYF,TGTGCCAGCAGCTTTACGGGACAGGGAAGAAACGAGCAGTACTTC
TRBJ1-1,TRBV5-4,.,TRBD1,CASSWDRGVTEAFF,TGTGCCAGCAGCTGGGACAGGGGAGTCACTGAAGCTTTCTTT
TRBJ2-7,TRBV7-9,.,.,CAAGGSSRYYEQYF,TGTGCGGCTGGGGGGTCGTCGCGGTACTACGAGCAGTACTTC
TRBJ2-7,TRBV11-2,.,.,CASSTTGIEQYF,TGTGCCAGCAGCACCACAGGGATCGAGCAGTACTTC
TRBJ2-2,TRBV4-2,.,.,CASSDHPGSYTGELFF,TGTGCCAGCAGCGATCACCCCGGTTCGTACACCGGGGAGCTGTTTTTT
TRBJ1-2,TRBV5-5,.,TRBD1,CASSPGGNSYGYTF,TGTGCCAGCAGCCCAGGGGGAAACTCCTATGGCTACACCTTC
TRBJ2-7,TRBV29-1,.,TRBD1,CSADGQGRDEQYF,TGCAGCGCCGACGGACAGGGTCGGGACGAGCAGTACTTC
TRBJ2-5,TRBV25-1,once,TRBD2,CASSEVAGAGETQYF,TGTGCCAGCAGTGAAGTAGCGGGGGCCGGGGAGACCCAGTACTTC
TRBJ2-1,TRBV4-3,.,TRBD2,CASSQDLRVAGSYNEQFF,TGCGCCAGCAGCCAAGATCTAAGAGTAGCGGGTTCCTACAATGAGCAGTTCTTC
TRBJ1-4,TRBV28,.,.,CASNLRQVVNEKLFF,TGTGCCAGCAACCTGAGACAGGTCGTTAATGAAAAACTGTTTTTT
TRBJ2-1,TRBV27,.,TRBD2,CASRLSGHPASGLGLSSYNEQFF,TGTGCCAGCAGACTCTCGGGCCACCCCGCTAGCGGGTTGGGGTTAAGCTCCTACAATGAGCAGTTCTTC
TRBJ1-5,TRBV7-2,.,.,CASSLFTGSNQPQHF,TGTGCCAGCAGCTTATTCACAGGGAGCAATCAGCCCCAGCATTTT
TRBJ2-2,TRBV19,few,.,CASSHGAGELFF,TGTGCCAGTAGCCACGGTGCCGGGGAGCTGTTTTTT